This is a list of T cell receptor beta chains from one sample in a study of CD8 T cells in Susac syndrome. From the immunoSEQ multiplex PCR reads, TCRdb called clonotypes with MiXCR, one entry per CDR3 protein. The sample records under 200,000 distinct CDR3 sequences, about 94% being singletons. Sequencing used CD4+ T cells from PBMCs. The receptors originated from a human donor in good health. Both conserved end residues are part of each CDR3. The D gene is left open where the match is weak. Part of the rows lack a size; the others show once, few, many or a class for expanded clones.

CDR3aa: CASSGFRDTEAFF
CDR3nt: TGTGCCAGCAGTGGGTTCCGTGACACTGAAGCTTTCTTT
j_gene: TRBJ1-1
abundance: NA
d_gene: NA
v_gene: TRBV25-1

CDR3aa: CASSPRRGEGTRTEAFF
CDR3nt: TGTGCCAGCAGCCCTAGACGAGGGGAGGGGACGAGAACTGAAGCTTTCTTT
j_gene: TRBJ1-1
abundance: NA
d_gene: NA
v_gene: TRBV16

CDR3aa: CSILGTRNEQFF
CDR3nt: TGCAGCATCCTCGGGACGCGGAATGAGCAGTTCTTC
j_gene: TRBJ2-1
abundance: NA
d_gene: NA
v_gene: TRBV29-1

CDR3aa: CASSMTGGWNEQYF
CDR3nt: TGTGCCAGTAGTATGACAGGGGGCTGGAACGAGCAGTACTTC
j_gene: TRBJ2-7
abundance: NA
d_gene: TRBD1
v_gene: TRBV19

CDR3aa: CASSLGTSYEQYF
CDR3nt: TGTGCCAGCAGTCTGGGAACTTCCTACGAGCAGTACTTC
j_gene: TRBJ2-7
abundance: few
d_gene: NA
v_gene: TRBV6-6

CDR3aa: CASSLEARDSGYTF
CDR3nt: TGTGCCAGCAGCCTGGAGGCACGGGACTCAGGCTACACCTTC
j_gene: TRBJ1-2
abundance: NA
d_gene: NA
v_gene: TRBV7-9

CDR3aa: CASRRQGRNEKLFF
CDR3nt: TGTGCCAGTCGCAGACAGGGGAGGAATGAAAAACTGTTTTTT
j_gene: TRBJ1-4
abundance: NA
d_gene: TRBD1
v_gene: TRBV19

CDR3aa: CATKGGQVNTEAFF
CDR3nt: TGTGCTACTAAAGGGGGACAAGTGAACACTGAAGCTTTCTTT
j_gene: TRBJ1-1
abundance: NA
d_gene: NA
v_gene: TRBV12-3/TRBV12-4

CDR3aa: CASSDIGTSKDTQYF
CDR3nt: TGTGCCAGCAGCGACATCGGGACTAGCAAAGATACGCAGTATTTT
j_gene: TRBJ2-3
abundance: NA
d_gene: TRBD2
v_gene: TRBV3-1

CDR3aa: CSNRGGMNTEAFF
CDR3nt: TGCAGCAACCGTGGGGGCATGAACACTGAAGCTTTCTTT
j_gene: TRBJ1-1
abundance: NA
d_gene: NA
v_gene: TRBV29-1

CDR3aa: CAISPGGKSTEAFF
CDR3nt: TGTGCCATCAGCCCCGGGGGAAAGAGCACTGAAGCTTTCTTT
j_gene: TRBJ1-1
abundance: once
d_gene: NA
v_gene: TRBV10-3

CDR3aa: CASSLGVARKAFF
CDR3nt: TGTGCCAGCAGTCTCGGGGTTGCCAGAAAAGCTTTCTTT
j_gene: TRBJ1-1
abundance: NA
d_gene: NA
v_gene: TRBV3-1

CDR3aa: CASSSPFGVRYQETQYF
CDR3nt: TGTGCCAGCAGTTCTCCTTTTGGGGTCAGGTACCAAGAGACCCAGTACTTC
j_gene: TRBJ2-5
abundance: NA
d_gene: NA
v_gene: TRBV28

CDR3aa: CASSPGPPETQYF
CDR3nt: TGCGCCAGCAGCCCGGGACCTCCGGAGACCCAGTACTTC
j_gene: TRBJ2-5
abundance: NA
d_gene: NA
v_gene: TRBV5-1

CDR3aa: CATSRVPGGDNEQFF
CDR3nt: TGTGCCACCAGCAGAGTCCCCGGGGGGGACAATGAGCAGTTCTTC
j_gene: TRBJ2-1
abundance: NA
d_gene: TRBD2
v_gene: TRBV15

CDR3aa: CASRGQGGIGYTF
CDR3nt: TGTGCCAGCCGAGGCCAGGGAGGGATCGGCTACACCTTC
j_gene: TRBJ1-2
abundance: NA
d_gene: NA
v_gene: TRBV6-5

CDR3aa: CSARQGKGETQYF
CDR3nt: TGCAGTGCTAGGCAGGGGAAGGGGGAGACCCAGTACTTC
j_gene: TRBJ2-5
abundance: NA
d_gene: NA
v_gene: TRBV20-1

CDR3aa: CASSTLTNRELETQYF
CDR3nt: TGTGCTAGCAGCACATTGACAAACAGGGAGTTAGAGACCCAGTACTTC
j_gene: TRBJ2-5
abundance: NA
d_gene: NA
v_gene: TRBV7-7

CDR3aa: CASSARPQGTDTQYF
CDR3nt: TGTGCCAGCAGCGCCCGGCCACAGGGAACAGATACGCAGTATTTT
j_gene: TRBJ2-3
abundance: NA
d_gene: NA
v_gene: TRBV7-8

CDR3aa: CASSLVLSSRASGANVLTF
CDR3nt: TGTGCCAGCAGCTTAGTATTGTCAAGTAGGGCCTCTGGGGCCAACGTCCTGACTTTC
j_gene: TRBJ2-6
abundance: NA
d_gene: NA
v_gene: TRBV11-2

CDR3aa: CASSLGQRQPQHF
CDR3nt: TGTGCCAGCAGCTTGGGGCAAAGGCAGCCCCAGCATTTT
j_gene: TRBJ1-5
abundance: NA
d_gene: NA
v_gene: TRBV7-2

CDR3aa: CSVRWKGTYYGYTF
CDR3nt: TGCAGCGTTAGGTGGAAGGGGACCTACTATGGCTACACCTTC
j_gene: TRBJ1-2
abundance: NA
d_gene: NA
v_gene: TRBV29-1

CDR3aa: CSAQRHNEQFF
CDR3nt: TGCAGCGCCCAGAGGCACAATGAGCAGTTCTTC
j_gene: TRBJ2-1
abundance: NA
d_gene: NA
v_gene: TRBV29-1

CDR3aa: CAWSGSSLGEQFF
CDR3nt: TGTGCCTGGAGTGGCTCTTCTTTGGGAGAGCAGTTCTTC
j_gene: TRBJ2-1
abundance: NA
d_gene: NA
v_gene: TRBV30

CDR3aa: CASSLDIVKTQYF
CDR3nt: TGTGCCAGCAGCCTGGACATTGTGAAGACCCAGTACTTC
j_gene: TRBJ2-5
abundance: NA
d_gene: NA
v_gene: TRBV28

CDR3aa: CASTLSVVMNTEAFF
CDR3nt: TGTGCCAGTACCCTGTCGGTTGTCATGAACACTGAAGCTTTCTTT
j_gene: TRBJ1-1
abundance: NA
d_gene: NA
v_gene: TRBV19

CDR3aa: CASSRGGSYNEQFF
CDR3nt: TGTGCCAGCAGCCGGGGGGGGTCCTACAATGAGCAGTTCTTC
j_gene: TRBJ2-1
abundance: NA
d_gene: TRBD2
v_gene: TRBV7-3

CDR3aa: CASSSSTGRRSRVTGELFF
CDR3nt: TGTGCCAGCAGCTCTTCGACAGGGAGGCGTTCGAGGGTGACCGGGGAGCTGTTTTTT
j_gene: TRBJ2-2
abundance: NA
d_gene: NA
v_gene: TRBV7-8

CDR3aa: CAWSHLSFGNQPQHF
CDR3nt: TGTGCCTGGAGCCACCTTTCCTTTGGCAATCAGCCCCAGCATTTT
j_gene: TRBJ1-5
abundance: NA
d_gene: NA
v_gene: TRBV30

CDR3aa: CASSQEGQGHSYNEQFF
CDR3nt: TGCGCCAGCAGCCAAGAAGGACAGGGGCATTCCTACAATGAGCAGTTCTTC
j_gene: TRBJ2-1
abundance: NA
d_gene: TRBD1
v_gene: TRBV4-1

CDR3aa: CSATLGAQTVNSPLHF
CDR3nt: TGCAGTGCTACCTTAGGGGCCCAGACAGTTAATTCACCCCTCCACTTT
j_gene: TRBJ1-6
abundance: NA
d_gene: NA
v_gene: TRBV20-1

CDR3aa: CASRNTKGANYNEQFF
CDR3nt: TGTGCCAGCAGAAACACGAAAGGGGCTAACTACAATGAGCAGTTCTTC
j_gene: TRBJ2-1
abundance: NA
d_gene: NA
v_gene: TRBV2

CDR3aa: CASSSSDRLGNEQFF
CDR3nt: TGTGCCAGCAGCTCGTCGGACAGGCTGGGCAATGAGCAGTTCTTC
j_gene: TRBJ2-1
abundance: NA
d_gene: TRBD1
v_gene: TRBV9

CDR3aa: CATSGQGNRQFF
CDR3nt: TGTGCCACCAGCGGACAGGGGAACAGGCAGTTCTTC
j_gene: TRBJ2-1
abundance: once
d_gene: TRBD1
v_gene: TRBV15

CDR3aa: CASSVSTDSPLHF
CDR3nt: TGTGCCAGCAGCGTATCGACGGATTCACCCCTCCACTTT
j_gene: TRBJ1-6
abundance: NA
d_gene: NA
v_gene: TRBV9

CDR3aa: CASSIGGVPNYGYTF
CDR3nt: TGTGCCAGTAGTATCGGTGGGGTCCCTAACTATGGCTACACCTTC
j_gene: TRBJ1-2
abundance: NA
d_gene: NA
v_gene: TRBV19

CDR3aa: CAISDFIREKLFF
CDR3nt: TGTGCCATCAGTGATTTCATTCGGGAAAAACTGTTTTTT
j_gene: TRBJ1-4
abundance: once
d_gene: NA
v_gene: TRBV10-3

CDR3aa: CASTPSGGDYEQYF
CDR3nt: TGTGCCAGCACTCCGAGCGGGGGGGACTACGAGCAGTACTTC
j_gene: TRBJ2-7
abundance: NA
d_gene: TRBD2
v_gene: TRBV7-2

CDR3aa: CASSPQGGARGTQYF
CDR3nt: TGTGCCAGCAGTCCCCAGGGGGGTGCAAGGGGCACGCAGTATTTT
j_gene: TRBJ2-3
abundance: NA
d_gene: NA
v_gene: TRBV5-6

CDR3aa: CASRPDLQGRTEAFF
CDR3nt: TGTGCCAGCAGACCCGACCTACAGGGGAGAACTGAAGCTTTCTTT
j_gene: TRBJ1-1
abundance: NA
d_gene: TRBD1
v_gene: TRBV12-3/TRBV12-4

CDR3aa: CASSVRPRQGVSYEQYF
CDR3nt: TGTGCCAGCAGCGTCCGGCCGAGACAGGGGGTTTCCTACGAGCAGTACTTC
j_gene: TRBJ2-7
abundance: NA
d_gene: TRBD1
v_gene: TRBV7-9